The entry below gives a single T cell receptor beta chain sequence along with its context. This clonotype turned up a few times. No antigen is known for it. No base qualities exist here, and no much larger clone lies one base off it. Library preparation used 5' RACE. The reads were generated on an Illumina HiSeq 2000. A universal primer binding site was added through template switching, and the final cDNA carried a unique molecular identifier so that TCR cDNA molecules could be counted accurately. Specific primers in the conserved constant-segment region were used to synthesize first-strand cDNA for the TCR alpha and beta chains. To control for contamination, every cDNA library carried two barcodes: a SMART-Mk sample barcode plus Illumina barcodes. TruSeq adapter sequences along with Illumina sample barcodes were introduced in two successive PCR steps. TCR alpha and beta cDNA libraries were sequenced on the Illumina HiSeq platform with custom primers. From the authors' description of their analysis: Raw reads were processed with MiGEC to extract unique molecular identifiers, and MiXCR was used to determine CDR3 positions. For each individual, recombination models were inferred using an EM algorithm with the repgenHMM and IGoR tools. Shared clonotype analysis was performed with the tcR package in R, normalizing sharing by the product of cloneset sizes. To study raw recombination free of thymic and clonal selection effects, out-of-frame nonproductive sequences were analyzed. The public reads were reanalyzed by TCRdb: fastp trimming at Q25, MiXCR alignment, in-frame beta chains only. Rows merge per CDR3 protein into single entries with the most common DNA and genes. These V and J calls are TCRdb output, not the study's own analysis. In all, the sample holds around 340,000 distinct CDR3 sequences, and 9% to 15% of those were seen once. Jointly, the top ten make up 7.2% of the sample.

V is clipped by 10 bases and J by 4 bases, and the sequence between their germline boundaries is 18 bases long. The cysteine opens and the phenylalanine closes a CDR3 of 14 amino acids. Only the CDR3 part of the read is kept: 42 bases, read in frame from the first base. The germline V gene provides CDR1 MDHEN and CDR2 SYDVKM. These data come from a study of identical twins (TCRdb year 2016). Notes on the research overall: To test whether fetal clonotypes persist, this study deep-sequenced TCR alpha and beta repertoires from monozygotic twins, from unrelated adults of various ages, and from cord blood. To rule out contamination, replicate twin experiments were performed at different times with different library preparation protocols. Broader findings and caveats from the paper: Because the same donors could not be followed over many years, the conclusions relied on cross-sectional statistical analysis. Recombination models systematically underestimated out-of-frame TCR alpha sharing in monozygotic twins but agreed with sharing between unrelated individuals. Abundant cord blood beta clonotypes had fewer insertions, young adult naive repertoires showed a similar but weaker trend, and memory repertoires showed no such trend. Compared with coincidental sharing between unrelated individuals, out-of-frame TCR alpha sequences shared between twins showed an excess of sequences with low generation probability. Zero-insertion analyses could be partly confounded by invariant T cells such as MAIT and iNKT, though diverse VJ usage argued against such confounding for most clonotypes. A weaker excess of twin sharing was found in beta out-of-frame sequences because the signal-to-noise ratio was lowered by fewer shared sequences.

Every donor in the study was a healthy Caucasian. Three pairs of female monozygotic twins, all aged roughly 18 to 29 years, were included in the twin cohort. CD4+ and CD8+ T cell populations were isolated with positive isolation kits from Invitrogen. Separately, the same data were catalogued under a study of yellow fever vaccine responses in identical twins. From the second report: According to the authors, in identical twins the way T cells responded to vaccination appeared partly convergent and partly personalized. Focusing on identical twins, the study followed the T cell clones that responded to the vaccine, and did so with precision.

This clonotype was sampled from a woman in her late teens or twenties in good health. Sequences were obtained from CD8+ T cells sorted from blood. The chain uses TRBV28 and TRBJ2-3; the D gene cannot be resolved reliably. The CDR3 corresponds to CATIARKGPDTQYF. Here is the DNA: TGTGCCACCATCGCCCGTAAGGGCCCAGATACGCAGTATTTT. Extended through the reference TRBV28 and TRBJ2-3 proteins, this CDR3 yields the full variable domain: DVKVTQSSRYLVKRTGEKVFLECVQDMDHENMFWYRQDPGLGLRLIYFSYDVKMKEKGDIPEGYSVSREKKERFSLILESASTNQTSMYLCATIARKGPDTQYFGPGTRLTVL.